This TCR beta chain was recovered during a study of T cell repertoires in cytomegalovirus infection. Background on the study: Public TCR beta signatures indicated both CMV infection and matching HLA type. Study-wide results and limits: HLA-C-restricted CMV clonotypes gave the most frequent clonotype in two of eight donors.

TCRdb called the reads again in MiXCR, with one record for every CDR3 protein. This sample has 55,000 to 85,000 distinct CDR3 sequences, with 4% found just once. V gave up 4 bases and J gave up 6 bases, with 17 bases separating them. The CDR3 spans 15 residues. Germline-derived CDR1 and CDR2 are MNHNY and SVGAGI (reference sequence). This clonotype was found many times. As yet, its antigen is unknown. This TCR was sampled from a human donor in good health (CMV status not recorded). Some clones in this sample may be carry-over from other donors' samples. The chain employs TRBV6-6 and TRBJ2-3; no reliable D call. The sequenced sample consisted of PBMCs. This CDR3 reads CASSFAGVSPDTQYF. CDR3 sequence (DNA): TGTGCCAGCAGTTTCGCCGGAGTGTCCCCGGATACGCAGTATTTT.